The 13 T cell receptor beta chains presented below share a single source sample, sequenced in a study of T cell responses to AZD1222 COVID-19 vaccine (dated by TCRdb to the early 2020s). Library construction relied on the immunoSEQ multiplex PCR assay. TCRdb's version of the immuneACCESS table is confined to in-frame rearrangements and falls short of the full clone set. An unresolved V gene accounts for under half of the shortfall where checked; the remainder is of unknown origin. This sample is represented by 110,000 or so clones; about 91% of them were singletons. The top ten clonotypes cover 6.5% of the sample. In light of the paper, this sample's time point label describes: about 28 days (+/-7) after the second vaccine dose. Here the sequenced sample was peripheral blood, taken 28 days after the second AZD1222 dose. These receptor sequences come from an adult who received the AZD1222 COVID-19 vaccine.

The rearrangement uses TRBV4-2 and TRBJ1-1, with no clear D. Germline CDR1 and CDR2: LGHNA and YNFKEQ. The CDR3 sequence is 15 residues long. The V and J ends lost 1 base and 1 base respectively, with 10 bases between them. The DNA for the CDR3 is TGTGCCAGCAGCCAAGTCGCAGGTGGGAACACTGAAGCTTTCTTT. Protein product: CASSQVAGGNTEAFF.

V is TRBV19 and J is TRBJ2-7, with 9 bases that match TRBD1. J was trimmed by 2 bases and V by 7 bases; bases with no gene match: 6. From germline, CDR1 is LNHDA and CDR2 SQIVND (reference sequence). This CDR3 contains 14 residues. The CDR3 sequence: CASTPGQGAYEQYF. In DNA, the CDR3 is TGTGCCAGTACACCGGGACAGGGAGCCTACGAGCAGTACTTC.

The chain couples TRBV6-2 or TRBV6-3 to TRBJ1-5; D might be TRBD1 (6 bases). Trimming shortened V by 5 bases and J by 0 bases, and 14 bases separated the two germline ends. The CDR3 has 16 residues. Germline V CDR1 and CDR2: MNHEY, SVGEGT. For the CDR3, the DNA is TGTGCCAGCAGTCCAACAGGGTTTTTTAGCAATCAGCCCCAGCATTTT. It encodes CASSPTGFFSNQPQHF.

The V call is TRBV28, the J call TRBJ1-5, with D perhaps matching TRBD1 (6 bases). This CDR3 region has 15 residues. The ends were cut back, 6 bases at V and 5 bases at J, with 17 bases in the middle. Germline V gives CDR1 MDHEN, CDR2 SYDVKM. The CDR3 region is CASSPVGDTYQPQHF. CDR3 DNA: TGTGCCAGCAGCCCCGTGGGGGACACTTATCAGCCCCAGCATTTT.

This clone was observed a handful of times. The chain uses TRBV19 and TRBJ2-5, with 7 bases identical to TRBD1. The CDR3 runs to 15 residues. The V and J ends lost 5 bases and 3 bases, in that order; junction bases with no gene match: 9. Germline values: CDR1 LNHDA, CDR2 SQIVND (reference sequence). The CDR3 bases are TGTGCCAGTAGTCCCCGGGACAGTAGAAAAGAGACCCAGTACTTC. It translates to CASSPRDSRKETQYF.

The gene calls are TRBV9 and TRBJ1-5, with D unresolved. The CDR3 totals 16 residues. Germline V CDR1 and CDR2: SGDLS, YYNGEE. Trimming left V 4 bases short and J 4 bases short, with 18 bases between. The CDR3 sequence: CASSIPTPNLNQPQHF. In nucleotides, the CDR3 is TGTGCCAGCAGCATACCCACCCCTAACTTGAATCAGCCCCAGCATTTT.

The chain links TRBV12-3 or TRBV12-4 to TRBJ2-2; 7 bases map to TRBD1. The CDR3 is 13 amino acids. With V trimmed by 6 bases and J by 6 bases, 4 bases remained unmatched. This CDR3 is CASSIGQAGELFF. Here the CDR3 DNA reads TGTGCCAGCAGCATTGGACAGGCCGGGGAGCTGTTTTTT.

This clone was found a few times. The CDR3 spells CATSRDRRDPTFYGYTF. DNA for the CDR3: TGTGCCACCAGCAGAGATCGCAGGGACCCAACCTTCTATGGCTACACCTTC. This chain connects TRBV15 to TRBJ1-2; tentatively, D is TRBD1 (5 bases). Germline V CDR1 and CDR2: LNHNV, YYDKDF (reference sequence). The length of the CDR3 is 17 residues. V was clipped by 0 bases and J by 4 bases, with 18 bases between them.

The rearrangement links TRBV27 to TRBJ1-5; D perhaps matches TRBD1 (6 bases). CDR1 is MNHEY and CDR2 is SMNVEV in the germline V gene (reference sequence). This CDR3 contains 14 residues. The ends were cut back, 5 bases at V and 4 bases at J, with 12 bases in the middle. CDR3 in amino acids: CASSPYQGNQPQHF. The DNA for the CDR3 is TGTGCCAGCAGTCCATACCAGGGGAATCAGCCCCAGCATTTT.

The V gene is TRBV12-5, the J gene TRBJ1-2, with D perhaps matching TRBD1 (5 bases). CDR1 and CDR2 from the germline V gene are LGHNT and FRNRAP. The CDR3 has 12 amino acids. V lost 7 bases to trimming and J lost 4 bases, with 10 bases between them. The CDR3 protein is CASALDSYGYTF. The CDR3 DNA sequence: TGTGCTAGTGCCCTAGACAGCTATGGCTACACCTTC.

The gene calls are TRBV19 and TRBJ2-7, with D uncertain. V lost 3 bases, J lost 6 bases, and 15 bases lay in between. Per germline, CDR1 LNHDA and CDR2 SQIVND (reference sequence). The CDR3 is 14 residues long. CDR3 protein: CASSIGQSLGEQYF. The DNA for the CDR3 is TGTGCCAGTAGTATCGGCCAGTCCCTTGGCGAGCAGTACTTC.

For the CDR3, the DNA is TGCGCCAGCCAAACCGCGGACAGCCAAGAGACCCAGTACTTC. Amino acid sequence: CASQTADSQETQYF. The rearrangement joins TRBV10-1 to TRBJ2-5; maybe TRBD1 (6 bases). Germline assignment: CDR1 WNHNN and CDR2 SYGVQD (reference sequence). Deletions cut 8 bases from V and 1 base from J, with 14 bases between. The CDR3 has 14 residues.

In its sample, this clone was seen a few times. The V and J genes are TRBV27 and TRBJ1-4; D gene unclear. Germline CDR1 reads MNHEY; CDR2 reads SMNVEV (reference sequence). Trimming stripped 5 bases from V and 0 bases from J, with 13 bases between. There are 16 residues in the CDR3. The CDR3 DNA follows: TGTGCCAGCAGTAGGTCCGCCGGGTCAACTAATGAAAAACTGTTTTTT. It is translated as CASSRSAGSTNEKLFF.